These T cell receptor beta chains were read from a single sample in a study of cytomegalovirus exposure and HLA in healthy donors. Repertoires were generated with immunoSEQ multiplex PCR, while TCRdb's copy carries only in-frame clones and drops some. The data show about 100,000 clones, over 9% seen once. Sequencing used PBMCs. The receptors were sampled from a middle-aged man in good health and CMV-seropositive. The CDR3 runs from the conserved cysteine through the conserved F or W. A D gene is named only where the DNA matches it firmly. Size tells how often a clone was seen (once, few, many) or the class of an expanded clone, and some rows leave it out.

>TRBD2|TRBV9|.|TRBJ2-7
TGTGCCAGCAGCGCGAGCGGGACCTCCTACGAGCAGTACTTC
CASSASGTSYEQYF
>.|TRBV19|.|TRBJ2-6
TGTGCCAGTAGTCCAGATCACTCTGGGGCCAACGTCCTGACTTTC
CASSPDHSGANVLTF
>.|TRBV10-2|.|TRBJ2-3
TGCGCCAGCAGTGACCCCTATTCAGATACGCAGTATTTT
CASSDPYSDTQYF
>TRBD1|TRBV5-1|.|TRBJ1-4
TGCGCCAGCAGCCAGACAGGGGGCGTCGGTGAAAAACTGTTTTTT
CASSQTGGVGEKLFF
>.|TRBV9|few|TRBJ1-4
TGTGCCAGCAGCGTATCAAGCGGGCGTGATGAAAAACTGTTTTTT
CASSVSSGRDEKLFF
>TRBD2|TRBV14|.|TRBJ2-1
TGTGCCAGCAGCCTTTATCGGACTAGCGGGATCGATGAGCAGTTCTTC
CASSLYRTSGIDEQFF
>TRBD2|TRBV4-1|.|TRBJ2-2
TGCGCCAGCAGCCAAGTTGTACGGACTAGGACCTACCGTGGGGAGCTGTTTTTT
CASSQVVRTRTYRGELFF
>.|TRBV29-1|many|TRBJ1-1
TGCAGCGTTGAGGAGGGGAACACTGAAGCTTTCTTT
CSVEEGNTEAFF
>.|TRBV6-1|.|TRBJ2-1
TGTGCCAGCAGTGAGGCGGGAACCTACAATGAGCAGTTCTTC
CASSEAGTYNEQFF
>TRBD2|TRBV4-2|few|TRBJ2-1
TGTGCCAGCAGCCAAGCGTTGGGACTAGCGGGAGATGAGCAGTTCTTC
CASSQALGLAGDEQFF
>TRBD1|TRBV28|.|TRBJ2-5
TGTGCCAGCAGTACGACAGGGGACCAAGAGACCCAGTACTTC
CASSTTGDQETQYF
>TRBD2|TRBV9|.|TRBJ2-4
TGTGCCAGCAGCTCTTCGGGACTAGCGTATAACATTCAGTACTTC
CASSSSGLAYNIQYF
>.|TRBV6-5|few|TRBJ1-1
TGTGCCAGCAAACGGGGGACTGAAGCTTTCTTT
CASKRGTEAFF
>TRBD1|TRBV2|.|TRBJ2-7
TGTGCCAGCAGTGAAGCGCTCCTCGACAGGGTGGTATACTTC
CASSEALLDRVVYF
>.|TRBV29-1|.|TRBJ2-4
TGCAGCGTTGAATGGGGCAACGGAAACATTCAGTACTTC
CSVEWGNGNIQYF
>TRBD1|TRBV10-3|.|TRBJ2-1
TGTGCCATCAGGGGACAGGGTATAACGGGCGAGCAGTTCTTC
CAIRGQGITGEQFF
>.|TRBV19|.|TRBJ1-5
TGTGCCAGTAGTATAGCGAGAGGCGGTCAGCCCCAGCATTTT
CASSIARGGQPQHF
>TRBD2|TRBV7-9|.|TRBJ2-1
TGTGCCAGCAGCTCTAGTGGGACTAGCGTTGACAATGAGCAGTTCTTC
CASSSSGTSVDNEQFF
>.|TRBV12-5|.|TRBJ2-1
TGTGCTAGTGGTTTGGGTAGTGGGTTGAGGGATGAGCAGTTCTTC
CASGLGSGLRDEQFF
>.|TRBV27|few|TRBJ2-7
TGTGCCAGCAGTTTATTCTCCGGAGGGGTCCCCTACGAGCAGTACTTC
CASSLFSGGVPYEQYF
>TRBD2|TRBV29-1|few|TRBJ2-7
TGCAGCGTGGCCGGGACTACGGGCTCCTACGAGCAGTACTTC
CSVAGTTGSYEQYF
>TRBD2|TRBV5-1|.|TRBJ2-7
TGCGCCAGCAGCTTGGTGGGGGGGACTAGCGGGAGTAAGTACGAGCAGTACTTC
CASSLVGGTSGSKYEQYF
>.|TRBV6-5|.|TRBJ1-1
TGTGCCAGCAGTTACTCGGGGAGGAACACTGAAGCTTTCTTT
CASSYSGRNTEAFF
>.|TRBV11-2|.|TRBJ1-3
TGTGCCAGCAGCCCTCGGGGGGTCCCCTCTGGAAACACCATATATTTT
CASSPRGVPSGNTIYF
>.|TRBV20-1|.|TRBJ2-1
TGCAGTGCGGGGACTTTCAATGAGCAGTTCTTC
CSAGTFNEQFF
>TRBD2|TRBV5-5|.|TRBJ2-3
TGTGCCAGCAGCCGAGCGGGAGGAGGGGAAGATACGCAGTATTTT
CASSRAGGGEDTQYF
>TRBD2|TRBV5-8|.|TRBJ2-7
TGTGCCAGCCCCTTCCCGGGGAGGGCCATCTACGAGCAGTACTTC
CASPFPGRAIYEQYF
>.|TRBV5-1|few|TRBJ2-7
TGCGCCAGCAGCTCTCCTTGGGACTTCTACGAGCAGTACTTC
CASSSPWDFYEQYF
>TRBD1|TRBV28|.|TRBJ2-7
TGTGCCAGCAGAAGGACAGGGTCCTCCTACGAGCAGTACTTC
CASRRTGSSYEQYF
>.|TRBV14|few|TRBJ2-2
TGTGCCAGCAGCCTTCTACCGGTTTTGGGGGAGCTGTTTTTT
CASSLLPVLGELFF
>.|TRBV19|.|TRBJ2-7
TGTGCCAGTAGTATAGATGAGTCAGGGGTCTACGAGCAGTACTTC
CASSIDESGVYEQYF
>.|TRBV19|.|TRBJ1-2
TGTGCCAGTAGTACCCAAAGAGTAGCGAACTATGGCTACACCTTC
CASSTQRVANYGYTF
>.|TRBV6-1|few|TRBJ2-1
TGTGCCAGCAGCCGACTTTACAATGAGCAGTTCTTC
CASSRLYNEQFF
>TRBD2|TRBV5-6|.|TRBJ2-1
TGTGCCAGCAGCTTGGCTAACGCTAGACTAGCGGGAGACAATGAGCAGTTCTTC
CASSLANARLAGDNEQFF
>TRBD2|TRBV30|few|TRBJ2-5
TGTGCCTGGAGCTTAGGACTAGCGGGAGGGTTGGAGACCCAGTACTTC
CAWSLGLAGGLETQYF
>.|TRBV7-9|.|TRBJ2-2
TGTGCCAGCAGCTCCCTTAGATACACCGGGGAGCTGTTTTTT
CASSSLRYTGELFF